The TCR beta chain described here comes from a study of blood T cells in healthy people across ages. Across the study: The capture of about one barcoded beta molecule per two T cells was achieved by template switching.

This clonotype was found a few times. The antigen is unknown. Regarding the study as a whole: Diversity of TCR beta per million T cells declined in a roughly linear way with age.

Each of the donors had ten milliliters of peripheral blood drawn into EDTA-treated Vacutainer tubes. A sample-barcoded 5' primer and a J-beta primer mix were used in a second PCR of about 6 to 11 cycles. No fewer than 3 million CDR3-containing paired-end reads came from each sample. TCRdb processed the 5' RACE reads anew with MiXCR; each CDR3 protein has one entry. The table lists about 640,000 distinct CDR3 sequences, roughly 58% of them singletons. Trimming took 1 base from V and 6 from J, leaving 13 bases between them. CDR3 size: 14 residues. In germline, CDR1 is SGHTA, CDR2 FQGNSA. The sample consisted of blood. The chain couples TRBV7-2 to TRBJ2-7; the D call may be TRBD1 or TRBD2 (5 bases each). The TCR comes from a man in his sixties in good health. The CDR3 bases are TGTGCCAGCAGCTTAGGGATCGGGGCGTCCGAGCAGTACTTC. It codes for CASSLGIGASEQYF.